The 18 T cell receptor beta chains presented below share a single source sample, sequenced in a study of T cells after somatic rescue of genetic block. Sequencing was performed with immunoSEQ multiplex PCR; in TCRdb, only in-frame clones are kept and a portion is missing. The sample includes 9,500 to 12,000 clones, about four fifths of them seen just once. Sequenced: peripheral blood mononuclear cells (PBMCs). The receptors shown here come from a boy under 18.

The gene calls are TRBV2 and TRBJ1-6; 7 positions agree with TRBD1. This CDR3 region has 13 residues. Per germline, CDR1 SNHLY and CDR2 FYNNEI. Unmatched junction bases numbered 4, after V lost 7 bases and J lost 7 bases. As DNA, the CDR3 is TGTGCCAGCATGAGGGACAGAAATTCACCCCTCCACTTT. As protein: CASMRDRNSPLHF.

This chain joins TRBV5-4 and TRBJ2-3; 11 bases are shared with TRBD2. The CDR3 has 16 residues. Germline-derived CDR1 and CDR2 are SGHNT and YYREEE (reference sequence). The trim removed 0 bases at V and 3 bases at J, leaving 3 bases unmatched. The CDR3 nucleotides read TGTGCCAGCAGCTTGGGGCTAGCGGGAGGTACAGATACGCAGTATTTT. Amino acids: CASSLGLAGGTDTQYF.

The chain uses TRBV11-2 and TRBJ2-5, with TRBD1 identical over 8 bases. The J segment lost 6 bases and the V segment lost 2 bases, leaving 11 bases of the junction unmatched. The CDR3 covers 16 residues. CDR1 is SGHAT and CDR2 is FQNNGV in the germline V gene. This CDR3 is CASSLSRGQGAKTQYF. Here the CDR3 DNA reads TGTGCCAGCAGCTTATCCAGAGGGCAGGGGGCGAAGACCCAGTACTTC.

V is TRBV7-3 and J is TRBJ2-6; tentative D call: TRBD1 (6 bases). The CDR3 spans 16 residues. Germline assignment: CDR1 SGHTA and CDR2 FQGTGA. V was trimmed by 3 bases and J by 0 bases, leaving 9 bases between them. The CDR3 sequence: CASSFSRGSGANVLTF. The CDR3 DNA is TGTGCCAGCAGCTTTAGCAGGGGCTCTGGGGCCAACGTCCTGACTTTC.

The CDR3 DNA reads as TGTGCCAGCAGCCCACCCGGGGGTTACAATGAGCAGTTCTTC. It is translated as CASSPPGGYNEQFF. The rearrangement uses TRBV6-5 and TRBJ2-1; D perhaps matches TRBD2 (6 bases). V dropped 6 bases and J dropped 4 bases, with 13 bases sitting between them. This CDR3 region has 14 residues. Germline values: CDR1 MNHEY, CDR2 SVGAGI.

The rearrangement uses TRBV11-2 and TRBJ2-1; 7 nucleotides line up with TRBD2. Germline CDR1 SGHAT, CDR2 FQNNGV. V was clipped by 0 bases and J by 0 bases; unmatched bases: 2. The CDR3 has 16 amino acids. The CDR3 DNA follows: TGTGCCAGCAGCTTAGATCGCGGGAGCTCCTACAATGAGCAGTTCTTC. Translation: CASSLDRGSSYNEQFF. Variable domain in full (rest from reference TRBV11-2 and TRBJ2-1): EAGVAQSPRYKIIEKRQSVAFWCNPISGHATLYWYQQILGQGPKLLIQFQNNGVVDDSQLPKDRFSAERLKGVDSTLKIQPAKLEDSAVYLCASSLDRGSSYNEQFFGPGTRLTVL.

The chain carries TRBV9 and TRBJ1-4; D not resolved. Germline V gene data show CDR1 as SGDLS and CDR2 as YYNGEE. CDR3 length: 17 amino acids. Trimming removed 0 bases from V and 0 bases from J, with 12 bases in between. As DNA, the CDR3 is TGTGCCAGCAGCGTAGGCCTCGCACATGCAACTAATGAAAAACTGTTTTTT. Residues: CASSVGLAHATNEKLFF.

Only one count was recorded for this clone. The V call is TRBV7-9, the J call TRBJ2-1; 7 bases are a match to TRBD2. This CDR3 is built from 17 residues. V was clipped by 5 bases and J by 7 bases; unmatched bases: 17. Germline V lookup: CDR1 SEHNR, CDR2 FQNEAQ (reference sequence). CDR3 protein: CASSLKRGGRLGNEQFF. CDR3 in DNA: TGTGCCAGCAGCCTCAAACGAGGCGGGAGACTAGGGAATGAGCAGTTCTTC.

The chain combines TRBV18 with TRBJ1-2; 9 bases agree with TRBD1. V lost 4 bases to trimming and J lost 6 bases; unmatched junction nucleotides: 3. Per the germline V gene, CDR1 is KGHSH and CDR2 is LQKENI. The CDR3 contains 13 residues. The CDR3 coding sequence is TGTGCCAGCTCACTCAGACAGGGGGATGGCTACACCTTC. This encodes CASSLRQGDGYTF.

The gene calls are TRBV28 and TRBJ2-1, with D unresolved. Trimming took 3 bases from V and 10 from J, leaving 16 bases between them. Germline loops: CDR1 MDHEN, CDR2 SYDVKM. This CDR3 region has 14 residues. The CDR3 DNA sequence: TGTGCCAGCAGTTTTAACATCCCAGTCGGGGAGCAGTTCTTC. It is translated as CASSFNIPVGEQFF.

The chain couples TRBV11-2 to TRBJ2-5; the D gene is possibly TRBD1 (5 bases). The V gene lost 2 bases and the J gene lost 5 bases, with 15 bases spanning the gap. Germline CDR1 is SGHAT and CDR2 is FQNNGV. The CDR3 is 15 amino acids. The CDR3 nucleotides are TGTGCCAGCAGCTTAAGGGGTGGGTCCTGGGAGACCCAGTACTTC. It specifies CASSLRGGSWETQYF.

J is TRBJ1-2 and V is TRBV5-6, with a tentative D call TRBD1 (6 bases). Looked up from germline, CDR1 is SGHDT and CDR2 is YYEEEE. V was clipped by 5 bases and J by 4 bases, with 12 bases between them. This CDR3 has 13 residues. The CDR3 DNA follows: TGTGCCAGCAGTACAGGGAATTCCTATGGCTACACCTTC. Translated: CASSTGNSYGYTF.

This sequence joins TRBV19 and TRBJ2-7; 13 nucleotides line up with TRBD2. The length of the CDR3 is 15 residues. Germline-derived CDR1 and CDR2 are LNHDA and SQIVND (reference sequence). Trimming took 7 bases from V and 7 from J; bases not matched to a gene: 10. Here the CDR3 reads CASKVTSGGLEEQYF. CDR3 in DNA: TGTGCCAGTAAGGTGACTAGCGGGGGGCTGGAGGAGCAGTACTTC.

This chain connects TRBV27 to TRBJ2-7; D is unresolved. The CDR3 is made up of 13 amino acids. V shed 3 bases and J shed 3 bases, with 9 bases lying between them. From germline, CDR1 is MNHEY and CDR2 SMNVEV (reference sequence). Written as DNA, the CDR3 is TGTGCCAGCAGTTTCGATTCCGACTACGAGCAGTACTTC. Encoded protein: CASSFDSDYEQYF.

This clone has just a few counts. The rearrangement joins TRBV7-9 to TRBJ2-7; maybe TRBD2 (7 bases). Trimming stripped 5 bases from V and 3 bases from J, with 20 bases between. CDR1 is SEHNR, CDR2 FQNEAQ, per germline (reference sequence). The CDR3 spans 16 residues. The CDR3 DNA reads as TGTGCCAGCAGCCCGATTGGGGGGGCAATGGTCTACGAGCAGTACTTC. It yields the protein CASSPIGGAMVYEQYF.

Only one count was recorded for this clone. The V gene is TRBV2, the J gene TRBJ1-1; a weak D match, TRBD1 (5 bases). The germline V and J ends were trimmed by 7 bases and 8 bases, with 17 bases remaining between them. The CDR3 is 13 amino acids. The germline gives CDR1 SNHLY, CDR2 FYNNEI. CDR3 sequence (DNA): TGTGCCAGCATTGTTGCCGAGACAGAAGAAGCTTTCTTT. Its protein product is CASIVAETEEAFF.

This clone was found a few times. The chain links TRBV6-5 to TRBJ1-4; D not certain. The germline V gene encodes CDR1 MNHEY and CDR2 SVGAGI. The CDR3 loop spans 15 amino acids. V lost 2 bases, J lost 2 bases, and 9 bases lay in between. The CDR3 region has the DNA TGTGCCAGCAGTTACGGTGGAAAGACTAATGAAAAACTGTTTTTT. This encodes CASSYGGKTNEKLFF.

This rearrangement joins TRBV4-2 to TRBJ2-3; D is uncertain. Germline CDR1 and CDR2: LGHNA and YNFKEQ. V dropped 1 base and J dropped 0 bases, with 8 bases sitting between them. The CDR3 consists of 15 residues. The CDR3: CASSQVQASTDTQYF. The CDR3 DNA reads TGTGCCAGCAGCCAAGTCCAGGCCAGCACAGATACGCAGTATTTT.